This T cell receptor (beta chain) was profiled in a study of blood T cell repertoires in COVID-19. The table came from immunoSEQ multiplex PCR; TCRdb's copy has only in-frame clones and leaves some out. Found here are about 480,000 clones, nearly 90% of them singletons; the top ten hold roughly 0.9%. This sequence was found in a man aged 18-30 years with COVID-19, enrolled during active disease. The sample taken for sequencing was peripheral blood.

CDR3 nucleotide sequence: TGCGCCAGCAGCCAAGATCTGGGGCAGATAAATCAGCCCCAGCATTTT. Amino acid sequence: CASSQDLGQINQPQHF. The chain recombines TRBV4-1 with TRBJ1-5; the D gene is possibly TRBD1 (5 bases). The V and J ends lost 0 bases and 4 bases respectively, with 13 bases between them. The CDR3 spans 16 residues. CDR1 is MGHRA and CDR2 is YSYEKL in the germline V gene.